The present T cell receptor beta chain was sequenced within a study of blood T cell repertoires in COVID-19 (dated by TCRdb to about 2020). As for the study more broadly: The collaborator samples originated in the United States, Italy and Spain and spanned the acute and convalescent phases of COVID-19. Where available, HLA class I and class II types were obtained from metadata supplied by the sample provider rather than from assay-based typing. Deeply sampled blood TCRbeta repertoires from subjects exposed to, actively infected with, or recovered from COVID-19 were included in the dataset. The prospective study material was composed of cDNA or gDNA derived from T cells, B-cell-depleted T cells, or PBMCs. The samples were drawn from two sources: the first 160 participants of the ongoing ImmuneRACE study, and 950 to 1,500 subjects contributed by 6 global collaborators. A freely available public database, intended as a resource for researchers studying the immune response to SARS-CoV-2, is where the repertoires were released. The sample metadata nearly always contained a de-identified subject ID, COVID-19 status, age in years and sex.

Beyond this particular receptor, the publication reports: The quantity of clinical and demographic metadata differed by source and by participant and was supplied without curation.

To note about this clone: Its antigen is currently not known. No much larger clone is present one base from it, and per-base qualities are unavailable. Other DNA variants within this sample encode the same CDR3.

TCRbeta CDR3 regions were amplified from genomic DNA by means of the immunoSEQ Assay, a bias-controlled multiplex PCR. The published analysis was carried out like this. The number of nucleated cells in each sample was estimated from the amplification of reference gene primers within the assay. Sequence reads were collapsed and filtered to measure the absolute abundance of every unique TCRbeta CDR3 rearrangement. Productive Simpson clonality was computed per sample as the square root of Simpson's diversity index over productive rearrangements. Entries here come from immuneACCESS through TCRdb and include only in-frame sequences with V and J called. Some clones fail to appear in such tables; in the studies checked, an unresolved V gene covers under half of the shortfall, and the cause of the remainder is unknown. From that table come the V and J calls and clone size; the DNA was used to work out D and trimming. The sample has 150,000 to 250,000 clones on record, 90% to 95% of them singletons. Clones ranked in the top ten supply approximately 0.69% of the sample.

In Seattle, one collaborating source enrolled patients while the infection was active and tracked those patients longitudinally over the course of disease. Whole blood was collected in K2EDTA tubes by collaborating institutions according to the institutions' own protocols. For TCRbeta analysis, collaborators shipped samples as frozen whole blood, isolated PBMCs, or DNA extracted from either of those sample types. There are 15 amino acids in the CDR3, from cysteine to phenylalanine inclusive. The sequence is cut down to CDR3 DNA, 45 bases in frame from base 1. Ends trimmed: V by 0 bases, J by 4 bases; bases unmatched to a gene: 4. The germline V gene sets CDR1 to LGHNA and CDR2 to YNFKEQ.

The chain links TRBV4-2 with TRBJ2-7, and 9 bases in between align with TRBD2. The sequence was collected from a young man with COVID-19, enrolled during active disease. Sequenced input: peripheral blood. The DNA sequence is as follows: TGTGCCAGCAGCCAAGATCTAGCGGGGTCTTACGAGCAGTACTTC. This gives the protein CASSQDLAGSYEQYF.